Listed below are T cell receptor beta chains from one sample, sequenced in a study of early T cells in non-severe SARS-CoV-2 infection. TCRdb re-analysed the 5' RACE reads in MiXCR, keeping a single row per CDR3 protein. The table records 55,000 to 80,000 distinct CDR3 sequences, about 10% of them present only once. Sequencing used whole blood. The receptor source for this set is an adult who was a healthcare worker with PCR-confirmed SARS-CoV-2 infection or an uninfected control (not recorded which). CDR3s include the opening cysteine and the closing phenylalanine or tryptophan. The order of the fields is V gene, clone size, J gene, D gene, CDR3 DNA, CDR3 protein. D genes are given only for firm matches. Some rows have no size entry. The others give once, few or many, or a class for an expanded clone.

V gene: TRBV2; clone size: few; J gene: TRBJ2-1; D gene: TRBD2; CDR3 DNA: TGTGCCAGCAGTGAATGGGGACTAGCGGGAAATGAGCAGTTCTTC; CDR3 protein: CASSEWGLAGNEQFF
V gene: TRBV28; clone size: many; J gene: TRBJ2-7; D gene: -; CDR3 DNA: TGTGCCAGCACCCGGAGTGGTTACGAGCAGTACTTC; CDR3 protein: CASTRSGYEQYF
V gene: TRBV29-1; clone size: few; J gene: TRBJ1-1; D gene: -; CDR3 DNA: TGCAGCGTGAACTCACAGGCCGTGAACACTGAAGCTTTCTTT; CDR3 protein: CSVNSQAVNTEAFF
V gene: TRBV6-2/TRBV6-3; clone size: many; J gene: TRBJ2-1; D gene: TRBD2; CDR3 DNA: TGTGCCAGCAATTCCGGGACTAGCGGGGCGTTCTACAATGAGCAGTTCTTC; CDR3 protein: CASNSGTSGAFYNEQFF
V gene: TRBV7-2; clone size: many; J gene: TRBJ2-3; D gene: TRBD2; CDR3 DNA: TGTGCCAGCAGTTTAGCGGGGGTACTGAATACGCAGTATTTT; CDR3 protein: CASSLAGVLNTQYF
V gene: TRBV5-1; clone size: -; J gene: TRBJ1-1; D gene: -; CDR3 DNA: TGCGCCAGCAGCTATGTAACGAACACTGAAGCTTTCTTT; CDR3 protein: CASSYVTNTEAFF
V gene: TRBV12-3/TRBV12-4; clone size: few; J gene: TRBJ2-3; D gene: TRBD2; CDR3 DNA: TGTGCCAGCAGCCCAGCGGGAGGGCCTGGGACAGATACGCAGTATTTT; CDR3 protein: CASSPAGGPGTDTQYF
V gene: TRBV7-6; clone size: few; J gene: TRBJ2-3; D gene: -; CDR3 DNA: TGTGCCAGCAGCTTAGCGGCAGATACGCAGTATTTT; CDR3 protein: CASSLAADTQYF
V gene: TRBV10-3; clone size: -; J gene: TRBJ2-2; D gene: -; CDR3 DNA: TGTGCCATCAGTGAAAGTCCCAACACCGGGGAGCTGTTTTTT; CDR3 protein: CAISESPNTGELFF
V gene: TRBV12-5; clone size: few; J gene: TRBJ2-7; D gene: TRBD1; CDR3 DNA: TGTGCTAGTGGGGGGACAGGGGTCGAGCAGTACTTC; CDR3 protein: CASGGTGVEQYF
V gene: TRBV6-2/TRBV6-3; clone size: -; J gene: TRBJ2-1; D gene: -; CDR3 DNA: TGTGCCAGCAGTTACGGGCGGGGCTACTACAATGAGCAGTTCTTC; CDR3 protein: CASSYGRGYYNEQFF
V gene: TRBV14; clone size: many; J gene: TRBJ2-3; D gene: -; CDR3 DNA: TGTGCCAGCAGCCAAGCCATTTATCGAGATACGCAGTATTTT; CDR3 protein: CASSQAIYRDTQYF
V gene: TRBV5-5; clone size: few; J gene: TRBJ1-1; D gene: -; CDR3 DNA: TGTGCCAGCAGCTCCCCCAGCCGGGGGCGGACTGAAGCTTTCTTT; CDR3 protein: CASSSPSRGRTEAFF
V gene: TRBV29-1; clone size: -; J gene: TRBJ2-1; D gene: -; CDR3 DNA: TGCAGGGCTATGGCCTCCGGAAATGAGCAGTTCTTC; CDR3 protein: CRAMASGNEQFF
V gene: TRBV30; clone size: once; J gene: TRBJ2-2; D gene: TRBD1; CDR3 DNA: TGTGCCAGGAGTTATAACAGGGGGCTTCTCCCCGGGGAGCTGTTTTTT; CDR3 protein: CARSYNRGLLPGELFF
V gene: TRBV18; clone size: many; J gene: TRBJ2-1; D gene: TRBD2; CDR3 DNA: TGTGCCAGCTCACCACCGGGACGTCTAGGCCCCGGGACTAGCGGGAGCACATCCTACAATGAGCAGTTCTTC; CDR3 protein: CASSPPGRLGPGTSGSTSYNEQFF
V gene: TRBV5-5; clone size: many; J gene: TRBJ2-7; D gene: -; CDR3 DNA: TGTGCCAGCAGCTTGTTTGCAGGACAAACCTACGAGCAGTACTTC; CDR3 protein: CASSLFAGQTYEQYF
V gene: TRBV24-1; clone size: few; J gene: TRBJ2-3; D gene: -; CDR3 DNA: TGTGCCACCAGTGAACCCAGGGACGGCACAGATACGCAGTATTTT; CDR3 protein: CATSEPRDGTDTQYF
V gene: TRBV10-3; clone size: few; J gene: TRBJ2-3; D gene: -; CDR3 DNA: TGTGCCATCAGTGAAAGAGATACGCAGTATTTT; CDR3 protein: CAISERDTQYF
V gene: TRBV6-2/TRBV6-3; clone size: many; J gene: TRBJ2-1; D gene: -; CDR3 DNA: TGTGCCAGCAGCTCCGGGACGGAGGGCAATGAGCAGTTCTTC; CDR3 protein: CASSSGTEGNEQFF
V gene: TRBV29-1; clone size: many; J gene: TRBJ2-1; D gene: -; CDR3 DNA: TGCAGCGCTCGACAGGTCGCCTACAATGAGCAGTTCTTC; CDR3 protein: CSARQVAYNEQFF
V gene: TRBV20-1; clone size: few; J gene: TRBJ2-7; D gene: TRBD2; CDR3 DNA: TGCAGTGCTAGAAGGACTAGCGGGACCTACGAGCAGTACTTC; CDR3 protein: CSARRTSGTYEQYF
V gene: TRBV7-2; clone size: many; J gene: TRBJ1-2; D gene: -; CDR3 DNA: TGTGCCAGCAGCTTAGTCTCGGCAACGGAAGGCTACACCTTC; CDR3 protein: CASSLVSATEGYTF
V gene: TRBV7-9; clone size: many; J gene: TRBJ2-5; D gene: -; CDR3 DNA: TGTGCCAGCCGGGCAGCAGAGGGGGAGACCCAGTACTTC; CDR3 protein: CASRAAEGETQYF
V gene: TRBV30; clone size: many; J gene: TRBJ1-5; D gene: -; CDR3 DNA: TGTGCCTGGAGTAGTGGACAGTTGAATCAGCCCCAGCATTTT; CDR3 protein: CAWSSGQLNQPQHF
V gene: TRBV2; clone size: many; J gene: TRBJ2-5; D gene: -; CDR3 DNA: TGTGCCAGCAGTGCCGGAAGTCTACAAGAGACCCAGTACTTC; CDR3 protein: CASSAGSLQETQYF
V gene: TRBV18; clone size: -; J gene: TRBJ1-5; D gene: TRBD1; CDR3 DNA: TGTGCCAGCTCCTCTGGCGGGACAGGCAATCAGCCCCAGCATTTT; CDR3 protein: CASSSGGTGNQPQHF
V gene: TRBV7-6; clone size: -; J gene: TRBJ2-3; D gene: -; CDR3 DNA: TGTGCCAGCAGCTTCACCGGGACCCCTGCCTCACAGGATACGCAGTATTTT; CDR3 protein: CASSFTGTPASQDTQYF
V gene: TRBV2; clone size: -; J gene: TRBJ2-3; D gene: -; CDR3 DNA: TGTGCCAGCAAGGCGGATACAGATACGCAGTATTTT; CDR3 protein: CASKADTDTQYF